This passage covers 2 T cell receptor beta chains from one sample sequenced in a study of blood T cell repertoires in COVID-19. Generated by immunoSEQ multiplex PCR, the TCRdb table keeps only in-frame clones and is missing some. The table records about 180,000 clones, around 80% of them present only once. The sample taken for sequencing was PBMCs or T cells enriched from blood (not recorded which). These receptors were collected from a woman in her 50s who had recovered from COVID-19.

This rearrangement joins TRBV28 to TRBJ1-1; TRBD1 matches at 7 bases. The length of the CDR3 is 12 residues. Germline CDR1 is MDHEN and CDR2 is SYDVKM. The V and J ends lost 2 bases and 11 bases, in that order; junction bases with no gene match: 5. In DNA form, the CDR3 reads TGTGCCAGCAGTTTAGCCGACAGGGAGGCTTTCTTT. Protein product: CASSLADREAFF.

The chain uses TRBV10-3 and TRBJ2-2, with 14 bases fitting TRBD2. J was trimmed by 4 bases and V by 5 bases; bases with no gene match: 6. Per germline, CDR1 ENHRY and CDR2 SYGVKD. The CDR3 totals 17 residues. For the CDR3, the DNA is TGTGCCATCAGTCGGGGACTAGCGGGAGCGGGCACCGGGGAGCTGTTTTTT. It yields the protein CAISRGLAGAGTGELFF.